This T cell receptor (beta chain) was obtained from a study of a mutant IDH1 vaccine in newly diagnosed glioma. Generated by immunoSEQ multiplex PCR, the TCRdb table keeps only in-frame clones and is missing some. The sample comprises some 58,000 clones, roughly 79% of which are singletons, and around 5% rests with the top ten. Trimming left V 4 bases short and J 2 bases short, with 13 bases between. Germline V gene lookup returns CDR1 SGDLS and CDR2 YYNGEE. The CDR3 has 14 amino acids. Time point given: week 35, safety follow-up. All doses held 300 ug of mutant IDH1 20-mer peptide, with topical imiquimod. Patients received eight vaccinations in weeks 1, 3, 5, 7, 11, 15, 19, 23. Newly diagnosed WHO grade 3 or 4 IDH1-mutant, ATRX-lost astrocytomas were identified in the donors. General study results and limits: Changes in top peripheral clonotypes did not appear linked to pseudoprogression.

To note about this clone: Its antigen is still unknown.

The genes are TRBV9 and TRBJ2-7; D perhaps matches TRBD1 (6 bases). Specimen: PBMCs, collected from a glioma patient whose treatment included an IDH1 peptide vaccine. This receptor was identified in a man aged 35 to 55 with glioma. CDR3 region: CASSPGTIPYEQYF. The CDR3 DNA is TGTGCCAGCAGCCCCGGGACAATTCCCTACGAGCAGTACTTC.